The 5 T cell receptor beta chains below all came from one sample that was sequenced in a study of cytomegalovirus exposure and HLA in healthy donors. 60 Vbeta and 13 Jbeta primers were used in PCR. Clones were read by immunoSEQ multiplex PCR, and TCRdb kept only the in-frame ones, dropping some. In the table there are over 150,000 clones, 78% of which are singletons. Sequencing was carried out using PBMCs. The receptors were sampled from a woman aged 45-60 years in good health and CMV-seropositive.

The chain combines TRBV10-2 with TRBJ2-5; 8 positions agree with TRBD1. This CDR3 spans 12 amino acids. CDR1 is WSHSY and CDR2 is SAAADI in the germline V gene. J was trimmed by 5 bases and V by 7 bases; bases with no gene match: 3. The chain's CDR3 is CASIDRGETQYF. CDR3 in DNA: TGCGCCAGCATTGACAGGGGCGAGACCCAGTACTTC.

The CDR3 bases are TGTGCCAGCGGACTCGGGGAGGGCCCTGGAAACACCATATATTTT. Translating it yields CASGLGEGPGNTIYF. The chain has TRBV11-3 and TRBJ1-3; D uncertain. V shed 8 bases and J shed 2 bases, with 16 bases lying between them. This CDR3 has 15 amino acids. CDR1 SGHNT and CDR2 YENEEA come from the germline V gene.

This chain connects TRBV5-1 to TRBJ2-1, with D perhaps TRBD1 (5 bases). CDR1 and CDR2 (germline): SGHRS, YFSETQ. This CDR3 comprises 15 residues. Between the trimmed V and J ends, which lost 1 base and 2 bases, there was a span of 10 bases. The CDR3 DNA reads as TGCGCCAGCAGCTTGATAGGGGATGCCTACAATGAGCAGTTCTTC. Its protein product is CASSLIGDAYNEQFF.

The CDR3 DNA sequence: TGTGCCTCCATGACTAGCGGGGCTGTCGGGGAGCTGTTTTTT. This sequence encodes CASMTSGAVGELFF. This chain uses TRBV10-3 with TRBJ2-2, with 11 nucleotides matching TRBD2. Germline V CDR1 and CDR2: ENHRY, SYGVKD. V trimming: 11 bases; J trimming: 7 bases; junction bases outside the gene matches: 9. The CDR3 loop spans 14 amino acids.

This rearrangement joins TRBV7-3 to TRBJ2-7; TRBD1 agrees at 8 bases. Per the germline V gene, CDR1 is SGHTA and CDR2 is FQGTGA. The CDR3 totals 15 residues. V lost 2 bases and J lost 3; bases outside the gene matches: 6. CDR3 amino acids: CASSLVAGGIYEQYF. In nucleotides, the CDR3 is TGTGCCAGCAGCTTAGTGGCAGGGGGCATCTACGAGCAGTACTTC.